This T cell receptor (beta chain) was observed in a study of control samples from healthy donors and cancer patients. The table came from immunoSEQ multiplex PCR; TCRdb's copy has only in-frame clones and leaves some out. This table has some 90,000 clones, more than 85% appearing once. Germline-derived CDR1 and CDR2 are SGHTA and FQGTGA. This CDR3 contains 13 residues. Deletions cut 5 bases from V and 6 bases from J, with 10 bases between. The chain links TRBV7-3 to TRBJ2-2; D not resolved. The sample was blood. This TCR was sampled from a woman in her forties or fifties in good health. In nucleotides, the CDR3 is TGTGCCAGCAGCGGTAGGATAGCCGGGGAGCTGTTTTTT. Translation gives CASSGRIAGELFF.